One and the same sample provided the 29 T cell receptor beta chains below, sequenced in a study of glioma-infiltrating T cells after dendritic cell vaccination. Clones were sequenced by immunoSEQ multiplex PCR, and TCRdb holds only the in-frame ones, with some missing. Of 30,000 to 40,000 clones in the sample, almost 85% were seen once. Sequenced here: blood, sampled before dendritic cell vaccination. The receptors stem from a human donor with glioblastoma.

V gene TRBV11-2 combines with J gene TRBJ2-7, with 7 bases matching TRBD2. This CDR3 contains 16 residues. V lost 4 bases, J lost 6 bases, and 15 bases stayed unmatched. Germline V gene lookup returns CDR1 SGHAT and CDR2 FQNNGV. The CDR3 coding sequence is TGTGCCAGCAGCTCATCGTCGCGTGGGGGGGAAACCGAGCAGTACTTC. Protein: CASSSSSRGGETEQYF.

This chain joins TRBV6-5 and TRBJ1-1, with D maybe TRBD1 (5 bases). Germline CDR1 MNHEY, CDR2 SVGAGI. This CDR3 has 15 residues. Trimming stripped 6 bases from V and 0 bases from J, with 14 bases between. The CDR3: CASSQEGFVNTEAFF. In DNA form, the CDR3 reads TGTGCCAGCAGCCAGGAGGGGTTTGTGAACACTGAAGCTTTCTTT.

This clone was observed a handful of times. The chain employs TRBV2 and TRBJ1-5, with a tentative D call TRBD1 (6 bases). CDR1 is SNHLY, CDR2 FYNNEI, per germline. Trimming took 0 bases from V and 3 from J, leaving 15 bases between them. The CDR3 consists of 17 residues. The chain's CDR3 is CASSEALGGRNNQPQHF. The CDR3, as DNA: TGTGCCAGCAGTGAAGCGCTTGGGGGCAGGAACAATCAGCCCCAGCATTTT. The full variable domain, with the rest looked up from reference TRBV2 and TRBJ1-5, is EPEVTQTPSHQVTQMGQEVILRCVPISNHLYFYWYRQILGQKVEFLVSFYNNEISEKSEIFDDQFSVERPDGSNFTLKIRSTKLEDSAMYFCASSEALGGRNNQPQHFGDGTRLSIL.

This clone has just a few counts. This chain uses TRBV28 with TRBJ2-7, with no clear D. CDR3 length equals 11 residues. V lost 5 bases and J 4 bases, leaving 6 bases between the germline ends. Germline CDR1 MDHEN, CDR2 SYDVKM. The CDR3 DNA reads as TGTGCCAGCAGTGCGGAATACGAGCAGTACTTC. The encoded protein is CASSAEYEQYF.

The CDR3 loop is CASSEGTGIHEQYF. Written as DNA, the CDR3 is TGTGCCAGCAGTGAAGGAACAGGTATCCACGAGCAGTACTTC. The chain has TRBV2 and TRBJ2-7; D is perhaps TRBD1 (5 bases). Per germline, CDR1 SNHLY and CDR2 FYNNEI. V was clipped by 1 base and J by 5 bases, with 12 bases between them. This CDR3 comprises 14 residues. Looking up the rest from reference TRBV2 and TRBJ2-7 gives the full variable domain: EPEVTQTPSHQVTQMGQEVILRCVPISNHLYFYWYRQILGQKVEFLVSFYNNEISEKSEIFDDQFSVERPDGSNFTLKIRSTKLEDSAMYFCASSEGTGIHEQYFGPGTRLTVT.

This rearrangement joins TRBV6-5 to TRBJ1-2; D unresolved. The CDR3 loop spans 15 amino acids. Germline values: CDR1 MNHEY, CDR2 SVGAGI. With 4 bases removed from V and 6 bases from J, the gap between germline ends came to 18 bases. The CDR3 protein is CASSSRSLRRNGYTF. The DNA of the CDR3 is TGTGCCAGCAGTTCCCGCAGCTTGAGGCGGAATGGCTACACCTTC.

The chain joins TRBV2 to TRBJ1-4, with D unresolved. This CDR3 is built from 13 residues. Germline CDR1 reads SNHLY; CDR2 reads FYNNEI. With 8 bases removed from V and 3 bases from J, the gap between germline ends came to 10 bases. This chain's CDR3 is CASGGWANEKLFF. For the CDR3, the DNA is TGTGCCAGCGGAGGATGGGCTAATGAAAAACTGTTTTTT. Using reference TRBV2 and TRBJ1-4 for the parts outside the CDR3, the full variable domain is EPEVTQTPSHQVTQMGQEVILRCVPISNHLYFYWYRQILGQKVEFLVSFYNNEISEKSEIFDDQFSVERPDGSNFTLKIRSTKLEDSAMYFCASGGWANEKLFFGSGTQLSVL.

The chain joins TRBV19 to TRBJ1-1; D is uncertain. Trimming cost V 7 bases and J 3 bases, with 9 bases left between them. CDR3 length: 12 amino acids. Germline assignment: CDR1 LNHDA and CDR2 SQIVND (reference sequence). CDR3 loop: CASNPGYTEAFF. The CDR3 bases are TGTGCCAGTAACCCGGGTTACACTGAAGCTTTCTTT.

The V call is TRBV11-3, the J call TRBJ2-7, with 7 bases aligning to TRBD2. After removal of 8 bases from V and 3 bases from J, the junction contained 7 bases not matched to a gene. Germline V CDR1 and CDR2: SGHNT, YENEEA. The CDR3 length is 13 residues. The CDR3 coding sequence is TGTGCCAGCCACTCTGGGGGGGGCTACGAGCAGTACTTC. Translated: CASHSGGGYEQYF.

This rearrangement joins TRBV9 to TRBJ1-1, with a weak D call TRBD1 (6 bases). V lost 0 bases to trimming and J lost 5 bases, with 14 bases between them. CDR1 and CDR2 from the germline V gene are SGDLS and YYNGEE. The CDR3 consists of 15 residues. CDR3 protein: CASSVEGRGYTEAFF. The CDR3 region has the DNA TGTGCCAGCAGCGTAGAGGGCAGGGGTTATACTGAAGCTTTCTTT.

The chain is built from TRBV5-1 and TRBJ2-2; TRBD1 aligns across 9 bases. In germline, CDR1 is SGHRS, CDR2 YFSETQ. The CDR3 contains 17 residues. The V and J ends lost 1 base and 5 bases, in that order; junction bases with no gene match: 9. The DNA for the CDR3 is TGCGCCAGCAGCTTGAGAGCGAACAGGGGGCTTACCGGGGAGCTGTTTTTT. This translates into CASSLRANRGLTGELFF.

The chain employs TRBV6-5 and TRBJ1-2; D is possibly TRBD1 (5 bases). V shed 4 bases and J shed 4 bases, with 13 bases lying between them. This CDR3 is 14 amino acids long. Germline V gene sequence: CDR1 MNHEY, CDR2 SVGAGI. The DNA of the CDR3 is TGTGCCAGCAGTTTAGCACGCGGGGCCTATGGCTACACCTTC. It encodes CASSLARGAYGYTF.

This clone turned up a few times. The chain uses TRBV19 and TRBJ2-7, with 9 bases matching TRBD1. Germline lookup yields CDR1 LNHDA and CDR2 SQIVND (reference sequence). CDR3 length: 14 residues. After removal of 10 bases from V and 6 bases from J, the junction contained 13 bases not matched to a gene. CDR3 DNA sequence: TGTGCCACTAAGCAGGGACAGGGACCCCGCGAGCAGTACTTC. As protein: CATKQGQGPREQYF.

This clone is a singleton in its sample. The junction departs from germline at one end; a sequencing error may be responsible. The chain uses TRBV28 and TRBJ2-2, with D perhaps matching TRBD2 (5 bases). The CDR3 extends over 15 amino acids. CDR1 and CDR2 (germline): MDHEN, SYDVKM. The CDR3 DNA reads TGTGCCAGCAGTTTATCAGGCCCTAGCACCCGGGAGCTGTTTTTT. This gives the protein CASSLSGPSTRELFF.

The chain has TRBV14 and TRBJ1-1, with D unresolved. CDR1 SGHDN and CDR2 FVKESK come from the germline V gene. The CDR3 sequence is 13 residues long. V lost 4 bases to trimming and J lost 1 base, with 7 bases between them. CDR3 DNA: TGTGCCAGCAGCCGCGAGGAGAACACTGAAGCTTTCTTT. It is translated as CASSREENTEAFF.

This clone has more than one count but fewer than ten. The J gene is TRBJ2-7, the V gene TRBV11-2; 9 bases are shared with TRBD2. Germline CDR1 reads SGHAT; CDR2 reads FQNNGV. Trimming at V came to 4 bases and at J to 2 bases, leaving 3 bases not matched to a gene. The CDR3 totals 14 residues. The CDR3 loop reads CASSSLAGTYEQYF. The DNA of the CDR3 is TGTGCCAGCAGCTCGCTAGCGGGGACCTACGAGCAGTACTTC. Complete variable domain (other parts from reference TRBV11-2 and TRBJ2-7): EAGVAQSPRYKIIEKRQSVAFWCNPISGHATLYWYQQILGQGPKLLIQFQNNGVVDDSQLPKDRFSAERLKGVDSTLKIQPAKLEDSAVYLCASSSLAGTYEQYFGPGTRLTVT.

About this clone: Other DNA sequences from this sample encode an identical CDR3 as well. The chain employs TRBV30 and TRBJ2-7; 8 bases fit TRBD2. Germline loops: CDR1 GTSNPN, CDR2 SVGIG (reference sequence). V gave up 2 bases and J gave up 0 bases; unmatched junction bases: 6. The CDR3 has 15 residues. CDR3 DNA: TGTGCCTGGAGTCCGGGAGGGGACCCCTCCTACGAGCAGTACTTC. Amino acid sequence: CAWSPGGDPSYEQYF.

V and J are TRBV11-2 and TRBJ2-7, with 9 bases lining up with TRBD1. Looked up from germline, CDR1 is SGHAT and CDR2 is FQNNGV. The V segment lost 1 base and the J segment 1 base; nucleotides outside the gene matches: 11. The CDR3 runs to 18 residues. CDR3 protein: CASSLVLSDRGVSYEQYF. CDR3 bases: TGTGCCAGCAGCTTAGTGCTTAGTGACAGGGGGGTTTCCTACGAGCAGTACTTC.

The chain employs TRBV11-3 and TRBJ2-7; maybe TRBD2 (5 bases). In germline, CDR1 is SGHNT, CDR2 YENEEA. V lost 7 bases and J lost 3, with 16 bases in between. The CDR3 is 14 amino acids. This chain's CDR3 is CASTNLGEGYEQYF. CDR3 DNA: TGTGCCAGCACGAACCTGGGAGAGGGCTACGAGCAGTACTTC.

This chain's CDR3 is CASSVVYGGSYNEQFF. CDR3 sequence (DNA): TGTGCCAGCAGCGTAGTGTACGGGGGATCGTACAATGAGCAGTTCTTC. This chain connects TRBV9 to TRBJ2-1; a possible D gene is TRBD2 (6 bases). The CDR3 has 16 residues. Germline values: CDR1 SGDLS, CDR2 YYNGEE. The germline V and J ends were trimmed by 0 bases and 4 bases, with 14 bases remaining between them.

In its sample, this clone was seen once. The chain is built from TRBV11-2 and TRBJ2-7, with TRBD2 matching 7 bases. V shed 5 bases and J 0 bases; nucleotides not matched to a gene: 13. The CDR3 sequence is 17 residues long. Per germline, CDR1 SGHAT and CDR2 FQNNGV. This chain's CDR3 is CASSPRSPAGSSYEQYF. The CDR3 region has the DNA TGTGCCAGCAGCCCCCGGTCGCCAGCGGGGAGCTCCTACGAGCAGTACTTC.

The V and J genes are TRBV9 and TRBJ2-2; TRBD2 matches 8 bases. CDR1 SGDLS and CDR2 YYNGEE come from the germline V gene. The V segment lost 2 bases and the J segment 1 base; nucleotides outside the gene matches: 1. The CDR3 sequence is 15 residues long. CDR3 region: CASSVLAGNTGELFF. In nucleotides, the CDR3 is TGTGCCAGCAGCGTCCTAGCGGGGAACACCGGGGAGCTGTTTTTT.

The V and J genes are TRBV5-4 and TRBJ2-1; tentatively, D is TRBD2 (6 bases). The germline V gene encodes CDR1 SGHNT and CDR2 YYREEE (reference sequence). CDR3 size: 17 residues. V dropped 3 bases and J dropped 2 bases, with 18 bases sitting between them. The CDR3 sequence is CASSWGSTGGTYNEQFF. DNA for the CDR3: TGTGCCAGCAGCTGGGGTTCGACCGGGGGAACCTACAATGAGCAGTTCTTC.

The V and J genes are TRBV10-3 and TRBJ2-5; TRBD2 matches 8 bases. V was clipped by 10 bases and J by 1 base; unmatched bases: 8. Looked up from germline, CDR1 is ENHRY and CDR2 is SYGVKD. The CDR3 length is 14 residues. As DNA, the CDR3 is TGTGCCACTTCCGGGACTAGTCGCCAAGAGACCCAGTACTTC. Protein sequence: CATSGTSRQETQYF.

This sequence joins TRBV6-6 and TRBJ2-7, with TRBD1 matching over 10 bases. CDR3 length equals 14 residues. The germline CDR1 and CDR2 sequences are MNHNY and SVGAGI (reference sequence). The junction had 4 bases not matched to a gene; V was cut back by 5 bases and J by 3 bases. In DNA, the CDR3 is TGTGCCAGCAGTCCTCGGACAGGGGGCTACGAGCAGTACTTC. The encoded protein is CASSPRTGGYEQYF.

V is TRBV5-1 and J is TRBJ2-2; the D gene is possibly TRBD2 (5 bases). V shed 2 bases and J shed 6 bases, with 14 bases lying between them. The CDR3 is made up of 15 amino acids. CDR1 and CDR2 from the germline V gene are SGHRS and YFSETQ. The CDR3 loop reads CASSLRGEFPGELFF. The DNA of the CDR3 is TGCGCCAGCAGCTTACGGGGAGAGTTTCCCGGGGAGCTGTTTTTT.

The gene calls are TRBV19 and TRBJ1-5; D uncertain. The germline V gene has CDR1 LNHDA and CDR2 SQIVND (reference sequence). The CDR3 spans 14 residues. Trimming took off 6 bases at V and 2 bases at J, with 11 bases between the two ends. Here the CDR3 reads CASRLERGNQPQHF. In nucleotides, the CDR3 is TGTGCCAGTAGGTTGGAACGGGGCAATCAGCCCCAGCATTTT. Looking up the rest from reference TRBV19 and TRBJ1-5 gives the full variable domain: DGGITQSPKYLFRKEGQNVTLSCEQNLNHDAMYWYRQDPGQGLRLIYYSQIVNDFQKGDIAEGYSVSREKKESFPLTVTSAQKNPTAFYLCASRLERGNQPQHFGDGTRLSIL.

This rearrangement joins TRBV28 to TRBJ2-5; TRBD2 might be the D (5 bases). Judging by the DNA end, TRBJ2-7 fits better; the J call may be wrong. The CDR3 is made up of 16 amino acids. Per the germline V gene, CDR1 is MDHEN and CDR2 is SYDVKM. The CDR3 region is CASIPAVGIRPGEQYF. In DNA form, the CDR3 reads TGTGCCAGCATCCCTGCAGTCGGGATACGGCCCGGCGAGCAGTACTTC.

The gene calls are TRBV2 and TRBJ1-1; TRBD1 matches at 8 bases. V lost 8 bases, J lost 4 bases, and 15 bases stayed unmatched. CDR3 length: 16 amino acids. Per the germline V gene, CDR1 is SNHLY and CDR2 is FYNNEI. The CDR3, as DNA: TGTGCCAGCCAGGAGCAGGGGGCGAGAATGAGCACTGAAGCTTTCTTT. Translated: CASQEQGARMSTEAFF.